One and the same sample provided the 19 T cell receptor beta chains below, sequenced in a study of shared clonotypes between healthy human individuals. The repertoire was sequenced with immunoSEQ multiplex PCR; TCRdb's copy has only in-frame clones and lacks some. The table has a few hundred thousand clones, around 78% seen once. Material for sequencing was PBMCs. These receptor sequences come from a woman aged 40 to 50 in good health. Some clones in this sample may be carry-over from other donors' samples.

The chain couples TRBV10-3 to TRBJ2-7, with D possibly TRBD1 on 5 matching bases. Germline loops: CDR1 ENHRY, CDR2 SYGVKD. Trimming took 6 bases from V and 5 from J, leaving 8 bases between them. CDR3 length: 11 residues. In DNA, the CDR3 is TGTGCCATCAGCCAGGGTAACGAGCAGTACTTC. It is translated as CAISQGNEQYF.

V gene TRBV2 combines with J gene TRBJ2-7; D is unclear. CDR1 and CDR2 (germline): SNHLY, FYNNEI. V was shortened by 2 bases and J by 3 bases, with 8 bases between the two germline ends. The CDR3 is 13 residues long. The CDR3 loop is CASSEQDGYEQYF. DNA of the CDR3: TGTGCCAGCAGTGAACAGGACGGCTACGAGCAGTACTTC.

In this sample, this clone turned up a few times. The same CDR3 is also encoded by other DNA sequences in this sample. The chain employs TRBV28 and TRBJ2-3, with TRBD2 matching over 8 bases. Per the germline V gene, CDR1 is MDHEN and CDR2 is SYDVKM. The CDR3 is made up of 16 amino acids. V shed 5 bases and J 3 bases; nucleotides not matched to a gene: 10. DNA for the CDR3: TGTGCCAGCAGTGCGACCGGGAGGGCGACAACAGATACGCAGTATTTT. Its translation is CASSATGRATTDTQYF. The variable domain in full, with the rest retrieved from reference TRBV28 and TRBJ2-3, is DVKVTQSSRYLVKRTGEKVFLECVQDMDHENMFWYRQDPGLGLRLIYFSYDVKMKEKGDIPEGYSVSREKKERFSLILESASTNQTSMYLCASSATGRATTDTQYFGPGTRLTVL.

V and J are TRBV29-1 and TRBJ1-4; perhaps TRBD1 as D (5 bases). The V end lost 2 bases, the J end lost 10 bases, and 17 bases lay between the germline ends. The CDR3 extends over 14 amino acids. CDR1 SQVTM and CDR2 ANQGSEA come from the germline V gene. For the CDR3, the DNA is TGCAGCGTTGAATCGGGGGAGGGTGGGGGAAAACTGTTTTTT. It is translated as CSVESGEGGGKLFF. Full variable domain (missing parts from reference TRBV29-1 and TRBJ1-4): SAVISQKPSRDICQRGTSLTIQCQVDSQVTMMFWYRQQPGQSLTLIATANQGSEATYESGFVIDKFPISRPNLTFSTLTVSNMSPEDSSIYLCSVESGEGGGKLFFGSGTQLSVL.

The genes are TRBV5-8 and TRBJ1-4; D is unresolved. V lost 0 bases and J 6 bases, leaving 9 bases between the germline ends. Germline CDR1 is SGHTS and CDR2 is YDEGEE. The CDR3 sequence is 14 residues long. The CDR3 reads CASSLGAVDEKLFF. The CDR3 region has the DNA TGTGCCAGCAGCTTGGGGGCGGTAGATGAAAAACTGTTTTTT.

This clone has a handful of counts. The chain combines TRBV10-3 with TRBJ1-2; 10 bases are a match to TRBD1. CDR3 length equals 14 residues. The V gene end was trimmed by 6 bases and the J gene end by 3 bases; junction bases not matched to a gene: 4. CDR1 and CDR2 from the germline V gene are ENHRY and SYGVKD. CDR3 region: CAIRGTGEDYGYTF. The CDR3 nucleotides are TGTGCCATCAGGGGGACAGGGGAGGACTATGGCTACACCTTC.

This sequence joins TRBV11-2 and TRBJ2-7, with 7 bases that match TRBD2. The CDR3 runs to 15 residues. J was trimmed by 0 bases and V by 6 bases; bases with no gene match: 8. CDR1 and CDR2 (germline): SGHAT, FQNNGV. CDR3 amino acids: CASRSSGTLSYEQYF. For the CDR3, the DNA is TGTGCCAGCAGGTCCAGCGGGACGCTCTCCTACGAGCAGTACTTC.

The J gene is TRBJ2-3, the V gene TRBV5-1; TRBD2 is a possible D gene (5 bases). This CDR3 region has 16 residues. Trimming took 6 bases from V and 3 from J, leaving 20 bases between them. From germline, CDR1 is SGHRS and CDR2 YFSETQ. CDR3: CASTSSGPRRTDTQYF. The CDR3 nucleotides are TGCGCCAGCACTTCGAGCGGCCCTCGGAGGACAGATACGCAGTATTTT. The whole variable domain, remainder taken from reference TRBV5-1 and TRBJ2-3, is KAGVTQTPRYLIKTRGQQVTLSCSPISGHRSVSWYQQTPGQGLQFLFEYFSETQRNKGNFPGRFSGRQFSNSRSEMNVSTLELGDSALYLCASTSSGPRRTDTQYFGPGTRLTVL.

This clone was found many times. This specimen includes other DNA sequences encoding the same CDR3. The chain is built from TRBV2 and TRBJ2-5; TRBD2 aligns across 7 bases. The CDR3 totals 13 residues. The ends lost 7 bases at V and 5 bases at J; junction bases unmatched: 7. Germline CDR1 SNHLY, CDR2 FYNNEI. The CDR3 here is CASTAGVMETQYF. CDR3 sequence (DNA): TGTGCCAGCACTGCGGGAGTAATGGAGACCCAGTACTTC. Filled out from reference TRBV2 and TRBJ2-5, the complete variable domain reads EPEVTQTPSHQVTQMGQEVILRCVPISNHLYFYWYRQILGQKVEFLVSFYNNEISEKSEIFDDQFSVERPDGSNFTLKIRSTKLEDSAMYFCASTAGVMETQYFGPGTRLLVL.

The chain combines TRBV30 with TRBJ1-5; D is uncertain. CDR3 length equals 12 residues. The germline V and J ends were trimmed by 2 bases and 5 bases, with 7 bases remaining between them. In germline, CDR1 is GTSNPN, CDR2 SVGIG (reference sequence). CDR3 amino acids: CAWSTGDQPQHF. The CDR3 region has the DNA TGTGCCTGGAGTACCGGAGATCAGCCCCAGCATTTT.

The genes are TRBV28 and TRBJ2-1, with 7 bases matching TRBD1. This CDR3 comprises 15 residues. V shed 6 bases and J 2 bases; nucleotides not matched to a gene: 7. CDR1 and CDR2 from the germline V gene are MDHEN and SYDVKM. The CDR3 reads CASRETGFAYNEQFF. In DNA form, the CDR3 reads TGTGCCAGCAGAGAGACAGGGTTCGCCTACAATGAGCAGTTCTTC. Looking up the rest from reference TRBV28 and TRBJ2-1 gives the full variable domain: DVKVTQSSRYLVKRTGEKVFLECVQDMDHENMFWYRQDPGLGLRLIYFSYDVKMKEKGDIPEGYSVSREKKERFSLILESASTNQTSMYLCASRETGFAYNEQFFGPGTRLTVL.

The CDR3 DNA reads TGTGCCAGTACGGACAGGGGGGGCGGACCCCAGCATTTT. Protein: CASTDRGGGPQHF. The V and J genes are TRBV19 and TRBJ1-5, with TRBD1 identical over 10 bases. V lost 7 bases, J lost 10 bases, and 7 bases stayed unmatched. This CDR3 region has 13 residues. Germline values: CDR1 LNHDA, CDR2 SQIVND (reference sequence).

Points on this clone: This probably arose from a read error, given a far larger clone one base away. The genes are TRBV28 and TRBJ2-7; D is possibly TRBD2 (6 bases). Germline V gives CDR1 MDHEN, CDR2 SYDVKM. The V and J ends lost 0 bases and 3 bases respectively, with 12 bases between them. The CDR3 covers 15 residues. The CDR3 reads CASSLWGTGFYEQYF. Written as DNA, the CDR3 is TGTGCCAGCAGTTTATGGGGGACTGGATTCTACGAGCAGTACTTC.

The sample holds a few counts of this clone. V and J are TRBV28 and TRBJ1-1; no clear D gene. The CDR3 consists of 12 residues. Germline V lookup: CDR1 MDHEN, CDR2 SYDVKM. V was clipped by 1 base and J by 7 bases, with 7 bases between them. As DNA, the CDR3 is TGTGCCAGCAGTTTATCGCTCCTTGAAGCTTTCTTT. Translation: CASSLSLLEAFF.

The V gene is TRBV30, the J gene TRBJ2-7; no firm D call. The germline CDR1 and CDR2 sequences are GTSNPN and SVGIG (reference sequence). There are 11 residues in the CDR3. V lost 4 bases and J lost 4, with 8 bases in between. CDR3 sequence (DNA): TGTGCCTGGAACACTGAATACGAGCAGTACTTC. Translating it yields CAWNTEYEQYF.

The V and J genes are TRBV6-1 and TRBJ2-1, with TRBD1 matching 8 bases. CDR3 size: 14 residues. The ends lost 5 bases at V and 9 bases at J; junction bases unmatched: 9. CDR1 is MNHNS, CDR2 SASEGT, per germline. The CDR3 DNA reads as TGTGCCAGCAGTTGGGACAGTGGACAGGGTGAGCAGTTCTTC. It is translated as CASSWDSGQGEQFF.

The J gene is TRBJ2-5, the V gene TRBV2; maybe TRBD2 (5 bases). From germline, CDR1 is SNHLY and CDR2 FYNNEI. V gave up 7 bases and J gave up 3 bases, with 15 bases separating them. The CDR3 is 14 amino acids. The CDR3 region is CASKQSWGEETQYF. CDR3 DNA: TGTGCCAGCAAGCAGAGCTGGGGAGAAGAGACCCAGTACTTC.

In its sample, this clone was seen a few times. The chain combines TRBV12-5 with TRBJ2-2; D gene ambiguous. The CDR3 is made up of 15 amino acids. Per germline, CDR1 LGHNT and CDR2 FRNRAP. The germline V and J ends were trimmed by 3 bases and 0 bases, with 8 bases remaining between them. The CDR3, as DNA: TGTGCTAGTGGTTTTTCCCCCGCGAACACCGGGGAGCTGTTTTTT. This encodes CASGFSPANTGELFF.

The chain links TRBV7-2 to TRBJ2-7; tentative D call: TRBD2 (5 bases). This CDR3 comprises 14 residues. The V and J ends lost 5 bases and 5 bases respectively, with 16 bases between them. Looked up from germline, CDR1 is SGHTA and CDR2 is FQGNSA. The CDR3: CASSGTSGIHEQYF. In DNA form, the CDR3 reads TGTGCCAGCAGCGGAACCTCCGGGATCCACGAGCAGTACTTC.